This TCR beta chain was profiled in a study of shared clonotypes between healthy human individuals. Germline values: CDR1 SGHVS, CDR2 FQNEAQ. The CDR3 sequence is 14 residues long. J lost 3 bases, V lost 5 bases, and 3 bases had no gene match. Positively selected for CCR7, the CD45RO-negative cells used as naive CD8 cells excluded terminally differentiated effector memory CD45RA+ cells. Using immunoSEQ multiplex PCR, the repertoire was profiled, and TCRdb retains in-frame clones only, with some absent. The table records 1.5 million to 2.5 million clones, about 95% of them present only once. Sample: naive CD8+ T cells sorted from blood. V is TRBV7-8 and J is TRBJ2-7, with 11 bases identical to TRBD2. The clonotype comes from a man aged 18 to 30 in good health. The DNA for the CDR3 is TGTGCCAGCAGCGCAACTAGCGGGGGCTACGAGCAGTACTTC. This encodes CASSATSGGYEQYF.